The sequence of this TCR beta chain was determined in a study of CD8 T cells in Susac syndrome. This clonotype is a singleton in its sample. This CDR3 contains 15 residues. Germline CDR1 and CDR2: SGDLS and YYNGEE. V lost 3 bases and J 6 bases, leaving 17 bases between the germline ends. RNA was extracted with the RNeasy kit, and a quantity of about 0.45 to 1 ug was reverse transcribed using random hexamers. TCRdb re-derived calls from the immunoSEQ multiplex PCR reads in MiXCR, one entry per CDR3 protein. Of about 100,000 distinct CDR3 sequences in the sample, 95% are singletons; the top ten hold less than 0.35%.

The sequencing input was CD8+ T cells from PBMCs. This clonotype was obtained from a human donor with Susac syndrome. The J gene is TRBJ2-3, the V gene TRBV9; a weak D match, TRBD2 (5 bases). The CDR3 bases are TGTGCCAGCAGCGGGGAAGGGAGTCTTACGGATACGCAGTATTTT. This translates into CASSGEGSLTDTQYF.